This passage covers 22 T cell receptor beta chains from one sample sequenced in a study of blood T cell repertoires in COVID-19. Method: immunoSEQ multiplex PCR; TCRdb's copy keeps in-frame clones and lacks some. The sample has 110,000 or so clones, roughly 80% seen once. Material for sequencing was peripheral blood. These receptor sequences come from a woman aged 80 or older with acute or convalescent COVID-19.

V gene TRBV30 combines with J gene TRBJ2-3; 7 positions match TRBD1. V was clipped by 0 bases and J by 4 bases; unmatched bases: 4. CDR3 length: 14 residues. From germline, CDR1 is GTSNPN and CDR2 SVGIG (reference sequence). DNA for the CDR3: TGTGCCTGGAGTGTACGACAGGGCTCAGATACGCAGTATTTT. This translates into CAWSVRQGSDTQYF.

A single count supports this clone. The CDR3 here is CASRQEKEKLFF. CDR3 DNA: TGTGCCAGCAGACAGGAAAAAGAAAAACTGTTTTTT. This rearrangement joins TRBV12-3 or TRBV12-4 to TRBJ1-4; a weak D match, TRBD1 (5 bases). Trimming shortened V by 6 bases and J by 8 bases, and 10 bases separated the two germline ends. The CDR3 covers 12 residues.

The chain carries TRBV7-2 and TRBJ2-5; 8 bases line up with TRBD2. The trim removed 1 base at V and 3 bases at J, leaving 7 bases unmatched. Germline V gene data show CDR1 as SGHTA and CDR2 as FQGNSA. CDR3 length equals 16 residues. CDR3 sequence reads: CASSLVSGMVEETQYF. For the CDR3, the DNA is TGTGCCAGCAGCTTAGTTAGCGGGATGGTAGAAGAGACCCAGTACTTC.

As regards this clone: Other nucleotide sequences from this sample produce the same CDR3. V gene TRBV5-1 combines with J gene TRBJ1-1; TRBD1 matches 8 bases. V lost 5 bases to trimming and J lost 4 bases; unmatched junction nucleotides: 7. The CDR3 sequence is 14 residues long. Germline CDR1 is SGHRS and CDR2 is YFSETQ. The CDR3 sequence: CASSLDRGGTEAFF. The CDR3 DNA reads as TGCGCCAGCAGTCTAGACAGGGGAGGCACTGAAGCTTTCTTT.

The chain recombines TRBV7-9 with TRBJ2-2; tentatively, D is TRBD2 (6 bases). V gave up 1 base and J gave up 3 bases, with 15 bases separating them. CDR3 length: 17 residues. Germline V gene sequence: CDR1 SEHNR, CDR2 FQNEAQ (reference sequence). CDR3 protein: CASSLVRGSTDTGELFF. CDR3 nucleotides: TGTGCCAGCAGCTTAGTTCGGGGGTCTACGGACACCGGGGAGCTGTTTTTT.

This chain uses TRBV12-1 with TRBJ2-1; TRBD2 is the table's D call and was not checked against the DNA. TRBV12-1 is described as a pseudogene. This CDR3 region has 16 residues. CDR3 sequence reads: CASSLGLASSYNEQFF. CDR3 nucleotides: TGTGCCAGCAGCTTAGGGCTAGCGAGCTCCTACAATGAGCAGTTCTTC.

V is TRBV12-5 and J is TRBJ2-2; the D gene is possibly TRBD1 (5 bases). This CDR3 is built from 15 residues. V gave up 1 base and J gave up 7 bases, with 13 bases separating them. Germline V gene lookup returns CDR1 LGHNT and CDR2 FRNRAP. The CDR3 DNA is TGTGCTAGTGGTTTGGGGGGAAAGGGGTTCGGGGAGCTGTTTTTT. It translates to CASGLGGKGFGELFF.

This clone was seen once. The chain carries TRBV4-3 and TRBJ2-5, with a weak D call TRBD2 (6 bases). V was shortened by 4 bases and J by 2 bases, with 8 bases between the two germline ends. Germline V gene lookup returns CDR1 LGHNA and CDR2 YSLEER. The CDR3 is 13 amino acids. The CDR3 DNA follows: TGCGCCAGCAGCCTCCGGGAGCAAGAGACCCAGTACTTC. This gives the protein CASSLREQETQYF.

V gene TRBV18 combines with J gene TRBJ1-6; TRBD1 is a possible D gene (5 bases). From germline, CDR1 is KGHSH and CDR2 LQKENI. V was trimmed by 6 bases and J by 7 bases, leaving 19 bases between them. The CDR3 is made up of 16 amino acids. CDR3 coding DNA: TGTGCCAGCTCTCCGGCGATACGACAGACAAATTCACCCCTCCACTTT. Encoded protein: CASSPAIRQTNSPLHF. Full variable domain (rest looked up from reference TRBV18 and TRBJ1-6): NAGVMQNPRHLVRRRGQEARLRCSPMKGHSHVYWYRQLPEEGLKFMVYLQKENIIDESGMPKERFSAEFPKEGPSILRIQQVVRGDSAAYFCASSPAIRQTNSPLHFGNGTRLTVT.

The chain is built from TRBV5-8 and TRBJ1-1; no clear D gene. Germline V gene lookup returns CDR1 SGHTS and CDR2 YDEGEE. V shed 0 bases and J shed 1 base, with 7 bases lying between them. This CDR3 region has 14 residues. CDR3 sequence (DNA): TGTGCCAGCAGCTTGGAATGGGCGAACACTGAAGCTTTCTTT. Translation gives CASSLEWANTEAFF.

This clone was observed once. The chain uses TRBV28 and TRBJ2-7; 7 nucleotides align to TRBD1. Germline V gene lookup returns CDR1 MDHEN and CDR2 SYDVKM. V was pared by 6 bases and J by 3 bases, with 2 bases of the junction left unmatched. This CDR3 has 12 residues. CDR3 sequence (DNA): TGTGCCAGCAGAAGGGACAGCTACGAGCAGTACTTC. Residues: CASRRDSYEQYF.

The chain couples TRBV6-2 or TRBV6-3 to TRBJ2-2, with D unclear. V lost 4 bases and J lost 5, with 5 bases in between. Germline V gene lookup returns CDR1 MNHEY and CDR2 SVGEGT. This CDR3 has 12 residues. The CDR3 DNA reads TGTGCCAGCAGTTTCAGGACCGGGGAGCTGTTTTTT. Translation: CASSFRTGELFF.

The CDR3 region is CASSPGQDLSYEQYV. The CDR3 bases are TGTGCCAGCTCTCCGGGACAGGACCTCTCCTACGAGCAGTACGTC. The V and J genes are TRBV18 and TRBJ2-7; 8 bases fit TRBD1. This CDR3 region has 15 residues. CDR1 and CDR2 (germline): KGHSH, LQKENI. The ends lost 6 bases at V and 0 bases at J; junction bases unmatched: 7.

This chain connects TRBV6-4 to TRBJ2-3; D remains unclear. V shed 5 bases and J shed 2 bases, with 8 bases lying between them. The CDR3 runs 13 residues. Germline values: CDR1 MRHNA, CDR2 SNTAGT. CDR3 sequence: CASSHRDTDTQYF. For the CDR3, the DNA is TGTGCCAGCAGTCACCGCGACACAGATACGCAGTATTTT.

This clone has only one observation. The chain carries TRBV7-9 and TRBJ2-1; 11 nucleotides agree with TRBD2. The ends lost 4 bases at V and 6 bases at J; junction bases unmatched: 8. Germline V CDR1 and CDR2: SEHNR, FQNEAQ (reference sequence). The CDR3 extends over 16 amino acids. The CDR3 coding sequence is TGTGCCAGCAGCTCCGCACTAGCGGGAGTCCTCAATGAGCAGTTCTTC. It codes for CASSSALAGVLNEQFF.

The rearrangement uses TRBV7-8 and TRBJ2-5; 8 positions match TRBD2. The germline V gene has CDR1 SGHVS and CDR2 FQNEAQ. CDR3 length: 14 residues. Unmatched junction bases numbered 3, after V lost 5 bases and J lost 1 base. The chain's CDR3 is CASSRGTSQETQYF. The CDR3, as DNA: TGTGCCAGCAGCCGAGGGACTAGCCAAGAGACCCAGTACTTC.

This chain uses TRBV29-1 with TRBJ2-6, with D perhaps TRBD2 (5 bases). Looked up from germline, CDR1 is SQVTM and CDR2 is ANQGSEA. Deletions cut 7 bases from V and 2 bases from J, with 6 bases between. This CDR3 contains 12 residues. CDR3 protein: CSAGAGANVLTF. The CDR3 DNA reads TGCAGCGCCGGGGCTGGGGCCAACGTCCTGACTTTC.

J is TRBJ2-1 and V is TRBV4-3; TRBD1 agrees at 8 bases. This CDR3 has 15 amino acids. CDR1 is LGHNA, CDR2 YSLEER, per germline. The V and J ends lost 4 bases and 4 bases, in that order; junction bases with no gene match: 6. CDR3 sequence reads: CASSRGQGWYNEQFF. In DNA, the CDR3 is TGCGCCAGCAGCCGAGGACAGGGATGGTACAATGAGCAGTTCTTC.

The chain carries TRBV19 and TRBJ1-5, with 7 bases lining up with TRBD1. The CDR3 covers 16 residues. Germline V CDR1 and CDR2: LNHDA, SQIVND (reference sequence). J gave up 9 bases and V 2 bases, and 13 bases lay outside the gene matches. CDR3 bases: TGTGCCAGTAGTATAATGACAGGGTCTTGGATTCGGCCCCAGCATTTT. Translation: CASSIMTGSWIRPQHF. The full variable domain, in which reference TRBV19 and TRBJ1-5 provide the parts outside the CDR3, is DGGITQSPKYLFRKEGQNVTLSCEQNLNHDAMYWYRQDPGQGLRLIYYSQIVNDFQKGDIAEGYSVSREKKESFPLTVTSAQKNPTAFYLCASSIMTGSWIRPQHFGDGTRLSIL.

The V call is TRBV19, the J call TRBJ1-1; D not certain. The CDR3 is 13 residues long. V was pared by 3 bases and J by 1 base, with 6 bases between. The V gene's germline CDR1 is LNHDA and CDR2 SQIVND (reference sequence). This CDR3 is CASSIQENTEAFF. The CDR3, as DNA: TGTGCCAGTAGTATTCAGGAGAACACTGAAGCTTTCTTT.

V is TRBV10-1 and J is TRBJ2-1; TRBD2 matches 8 bases. Germline V gives CDR1 WNHNN, CDR2 SYGVQD (reference sequence). V trimming: 0 bases; J trimming: 4 bases; junction bases outside the gene matches: 11. The CDR3 is 18 residues long. This chain's CDR3 is CASSESNQPSGRYNEQFF. For the CDR3, the DNA is TGCGCCAGCAGTGAGTCGAACCAGCCTAGCGGGCGATACAATGAGCAGTTCTTC.

As concerns this clone: This specimen includes other DNA sequences encoding the same CDR3. The chain carries TRBV10-3 and TRBJ2-2; 10 bases fit TRBD2. The CDR3 length is 14 residues. CDR1 is ENHRY, CDR2 SYGVKD, per germline. With 6 bases clipped from V and 4 bases from J, the junction kept 2 bases outside the gene matches. CDR3 residues: CAISEREGTGELFF. In nucleotides, the CDR3 is TGTGCCATCAGCGAGCGGGAGGGCACCGGGGAGCTGTTTTTT.